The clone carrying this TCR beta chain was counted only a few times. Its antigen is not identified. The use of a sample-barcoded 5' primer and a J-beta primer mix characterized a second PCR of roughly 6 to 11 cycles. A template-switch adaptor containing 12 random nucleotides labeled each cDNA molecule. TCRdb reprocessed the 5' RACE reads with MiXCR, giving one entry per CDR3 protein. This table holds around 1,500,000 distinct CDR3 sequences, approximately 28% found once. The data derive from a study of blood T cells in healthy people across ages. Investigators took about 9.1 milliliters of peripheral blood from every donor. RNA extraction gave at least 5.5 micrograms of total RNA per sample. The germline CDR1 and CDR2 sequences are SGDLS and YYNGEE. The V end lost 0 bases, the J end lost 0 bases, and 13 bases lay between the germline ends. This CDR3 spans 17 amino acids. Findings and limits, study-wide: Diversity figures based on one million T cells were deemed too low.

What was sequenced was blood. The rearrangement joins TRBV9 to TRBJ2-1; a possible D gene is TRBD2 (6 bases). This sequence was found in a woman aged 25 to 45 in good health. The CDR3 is CASSVEVPGSSYNEQFF. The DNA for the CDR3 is TGTGCCAGCAGCGTAGAGGTCCCCGGGAGCTCCTACAATGAGCAGTTCTTC.